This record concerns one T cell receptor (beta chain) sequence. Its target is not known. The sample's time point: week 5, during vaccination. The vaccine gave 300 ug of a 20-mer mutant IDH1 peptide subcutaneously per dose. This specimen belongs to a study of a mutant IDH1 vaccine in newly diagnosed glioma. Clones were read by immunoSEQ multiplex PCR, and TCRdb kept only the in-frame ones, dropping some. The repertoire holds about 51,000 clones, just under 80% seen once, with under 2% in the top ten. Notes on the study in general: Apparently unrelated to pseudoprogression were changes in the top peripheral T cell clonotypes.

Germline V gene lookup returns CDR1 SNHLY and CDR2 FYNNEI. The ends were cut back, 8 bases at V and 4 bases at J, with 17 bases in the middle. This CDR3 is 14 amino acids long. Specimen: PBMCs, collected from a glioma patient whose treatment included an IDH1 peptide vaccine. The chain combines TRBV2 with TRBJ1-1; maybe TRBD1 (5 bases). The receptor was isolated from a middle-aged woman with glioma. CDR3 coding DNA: TGTGCCAGCTACTCGGGGGTGGAGGGCACTGAAGCTTTCTTT. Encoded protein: CASYSGVEGTEAFF.